Shown below are 31 T cell receptor beta chains from a single sample sequenced in a study of somatic mutations in cytotoxic T cells in rheumatoid arthritis. Libraries were prepared by immunoSEQ multiplex PCR; TCRdb keeps only in-frame clonotypes and omits some of them. Of around 19,000 clones listed, about four fifths are singletons. Material: CD8+ T cells sorted from blood. These receptors came from an adult with rheumatoid arthritis.

This chain connects TRBV9 to TRBJ2-3, with 12 bases identical to TRBD1. The CDR3 runs to 17 residues. Per germline, CDR1 SGDLS and CDR2 YYNGEE. With 2 bases clipped from V and 2 bases from J, the junction kept 6 bases outside the gene matches. The CDR3 region is CASSVLRDRGLTDTQYF. The CDR3 coding sequence is TGTGCCAGCAGCGTCCTACGGGACAGGGGGCTCACAGATACGCAGTATTTT.

V gene TRBV25-1 combines with J gene TRBJ2-7; D may be TRBD1 (7 bases). The CDR3 is made up of 13 amino acids. The V gene lost 8 bases and the J gene lost 7 bases, with 18 bases spanning the gap. Per germline, CDR1 MGHDK and CDR2 SYGVNS. The CDR3 DNA follows: TGTGCCAGCGGGATGACAGGGCGGGAAGAGCAGTACTTC. Translating it yields CASGMTGREEQYF.

The chain combines TRBV28 with TRBJ1-5; the D is unclear. Trimming shortened V by 5 bases and J by 2 bases, and 13 bases separated the two germline ends. Germline V gene data show CDR1 as MDHEN and CDR2 as SYDVKM. The CDR3 sequence is 15 residues long. The CDR3 sequence is CASSPAYGGNQPQHF. DNA for the CDR3: TGTGCCAGCAGTCCGGCCTACGGTGGCAATCAGCCCCAGCATTTT.

The gene calls are TRBV29-1 and TRBJ1-2; D unclear. The germline V gene encodes CDR1 SQVTM and CDR2 ANQGSEA. Between the trimmed V and J ends, which lost 6 bases and 7 bases, there was a span of 12 bases. CDR3 length: 11 residues. The CDR3 bases are TGCAGCGTACCCTTTAAGGCTGGCTACACCTTC. Translating it yields CSVPFKAGYTF.

The chain couples TRBV29-1 to TRBJ2-1; TRBD2 is a possible D gene (6 bases). The CDR3 is 14 residues long. The germline V gene encodes CDR1 SQVTM and CDR2 ANQGSEA. V gave up 7 bases and J gave up 0 bases, with 13 bases separating them. The DNA of the CDR3 is TGCAGCGGTTCCGGGAGTAGCTCCTACAATGAGCAGTTCTTC. It is translated as CSGSGSSSYNEQFF.

This clone was found a few times. The gene calls are TRBV6-5 and TRBJ2-1; the D is unclear. V was clipped by 6 bases and J by 7 bases, with 13 bases between them. The germline gives CDR1 MNHEY, CDR2 SVGAGI. The CDR3 runs to 13 residues. The CDR3 loop reads CASSLGPTNEQFF. The CDR3, as DNA: TGTGCCAGCAGCCTCGGGCCCACTAATGAGCAGTTCTTC.

The chain employs TRBV18 and TRBJ2-1; 10 nucleotides agree with TRBD2. The CDR3 consists of 16 residues. The germline V gene encodes CDR1 KGHSH and CDR2 LQKENI. The V gene end was trimmed by 0 bases and the J gene end by 8 bases; junction bases not matched to a gene: 7. DNA of the CDR3: TGTGCCAGCTCACCACCGAGGGGCCTAGCGGGGGATGAGCAGTTCTTC. This gives the protein CASSPPRGLAGDEQFF.

The chain recombines TRBV7-9 with TRBJ2-4; 10 positions match TRBD2. The J segment lost 0 bases and the V segment lost 5 bases, leaving 4 bases of the junction unmatched. The length of the CDR3 is 16 residues. Per the germline V gene, CDR1 is SEHNR and CDR2 is FQNEAQ (reference sequence). CDR3 protein: CASSITSGVAKNIQYF. The CDR3 DNA is TGTGCCAGCAGCATAACTAGCGGGGTAGCCAAAAACATTCAGTACTTC.

The V and J genes are TRBV6-5 and TRBJ1-1; 10 bases are a match to TRBD1. CDR1 is MNHEY, CDR2 SVGAGI, per germline. The length of the CDR3 is 15 residues. J lost 0 bases, V lost 2 bases, and 0 bases had no gene match. As DNA, the CDR3 is TGTGCCAGCAGTTACGACAGGGGGCTGAACACTGAAGCTTTCTTT. This translates into CASSYDRGLNTEAFF.

The CDR3 reads CASSAYRRAGELFF. CDR3 nucleotides: TGTGCCAGCAGTGCGTATAGACGTGCCGGGGAGCTGTTTTTT. This chain links TRBV2 with TRBJ2-2; D remains ambiguous. Trimming shortened V by 4 bases and J by 6 bases, and 12 bases separated the two germline ends. The CDR3 covers 14 residues. CDR1 is SNHLY, CDR2 FYNNEI, per germline.

In nucleotides, the CDR3 is TGTGCCAGCAGTGAGGCTACGAAGGAGGGCACTGAAGCTTTCTTT. This gives the protein CASSEATKEGTEAFF. The V call is TRBV25-1, the J call TRBJ1-1; D unclear. Trimming removed 3 bases at V and 4 bases at J, with 15 bases between. Germline values: CDR1 MGHDK, CDR2 SYGVNS. CDR3 length equals 15 residues.

The gene calls are TRBV28 and TRBJ2-1; D is unclear. CDR3 length: 13 amino acids. Germline V gives CDR1 MDHEN, CDR2 SYDVKM. V was trimmed by 6 bases and J by 5 bases, leaving 11 bases between them. The CDR3 DNA sequence: TGTGCCAGCAGCCACGGACCGGACAATGAGCAGTTCTTC. This gives the protein CASSHGPDNEQFF. Drawing the rest from reference TRBV28 and TRBJ2-1, the complete variable domain is DVKVTQSSRYLVKRTGEKVFLECVQDMDHENMFWYRQDPGLGLRLIYFSYDVKMKEKGDIPEGYSVSREKKERFSLILESASTNQTSMYLCASSHGPDNEQFFGPGTRLTVL.

This chain joins TRBV19 and TRBJ1-6; no reliable D call. Trimming pared 3 bases from V and 7 bases from J, leaving 7 bases between. CDR3 length: 13 amino acids. Looked up from germline, CDR1 is LNHDA and CDR2 is SQIVND (reference sequence). CDR3 sequence (DNA): TGTGCCAGTAGTATCAGTTTAAATTCACCCCTCCACTTT. Residues: CASSISLNSPLHF.

V usage is TRBV19 and J usage is TRBJ2-7; 11 bases are a match to TRBD1. The junction had 3 bases not matched to a gene; V was cut back by 3 bases and J by 5 bases. Germline V gene data show CDR1 as LNHDA and CDR2 as SQIVND (reference sequence). This CDR3 has 14 amino acids. CDR3 in DNA: TGTGCCAGTAGTATTGGGACAGGGGGGGACGAGCAGTACTTC. Translating it yields CASSIGTGGDEQYF.

This chain's CDR3 is CASSPQTGLVRETQYF. In DNA form, the CDR3 reads TGTGCCAGCAGTCCACAGACAGGGTTGGTTCGAGAGACCCAGTACTTC. The V call is TRBV27, the J call TRBJ2-5, with 7 bases that match TRBD1. Germline lookup yields CDR1 MNHEY and CDR2 SMNVEV (reference sequence). V lost 5 bases and J lost 4; bases outside the gene matches: 13. The CDR3 has 16 residues.

A few counts support this clone. J is TRBJ1-2 and V is TRBV15; D unresolved. V lost 3 bases and J lost 4, with 9 bases in between. The CDR3 is made up of 13 amino acids. Germline values: CDR1 LNHNV, CDR2 YYDKDF (reference sequence). CDR3 nucleotide sequence: TGTGCCACCAGCAGCCGCGACACCTATGGCTACACCTTC. Translating it yields CATSSRDTYGYTF.

The V and J genes are TRBV14 and TRBJ2-5; 8 nucleotides match TRBD2. Trimming took 4 bases from V and 5 from J; bases not matched to a gene: 6. Looked up from germline, CDR1 is SGHDN and CDR2 is FVKESK. CDR3 length: 14 amino acids. The CDR3 here is CASSPLRLAETQYF. In DNA form, the CDR3 reads TGTGCCAGCAGCCCCCTACGACTAGCGGAGACCCAGTACTTC.

The chain joins TRBV7-9 to TRBJ2-2; the match to TRBD1 covers 7 bases. The CDR3 length is 17 residues. Germline V CDR1 and CDR2: SEHNR, FQNEAQ (reference sequence). With V trimmed by 4 bases and J by 1 base, 9 bases remained unmatched. CDR3 DNA: TGTGCCAGCAGCTCGAACCGGGACAGATTGAACACCGGGGAGCTGTTTTTT. Translating it yields CASSSNRDRLNTGELFF. Full variable domain (outside the CDR3, taken from reference TRBV7-9 and TRBJ2-2): DTGVSQNPRHKITKRGQNVTFRCDPISEHNRLYWYRQTLGQGPEFLTYFQNEAQLEKSRLLSDRFSAERPKGSFSTLEIQRTEQGDSAMYLCASSSNRDRLNTGELFFGEGSRLTVL.

With respect to this clone: It is likely a read error, because the conserved phenylalanine at the end of the CDR3 is missing. The V gene is TRBV28, the J gene TRBJ1-2; 11 nucleotides line up with TRBD1. Germline CDR1 is MDHEN and CDR2 is SYDVKM. The J segment lost 5 bases and the V segment lost 8 bases, leaving 1 base of the junction unmatched. This CDR3 is built from 12 residues. CDR3 in amino acids: CASGDRGYGYTL. Here the CDR3 DNA reads TGTGCCAGCGGGGACAGGGGGTATGGCTACACCCTC.

On this clone itself: The same CDR3 is also encoded by other DNA sequences in this sample. CDR3 residues: CASSSTGGVETQYF. Written as DNA, the CDR3 is TGTGCCAGCAGCTCGACAGGGGGAGTAGAGACCCAGTACTTC. This chain uses TRBV7-2 with TRBJ2-5, with TRBD1 matching over 9 bases. Trimming removed 4 bases from V and 4 bases from J; junction bases left unmatched: 4. The CDR3 has 14 residues. CDR1 and CDR2 from the germline V gene are SGHTA and FQGNSA.

The chain uses TRBV29-1 and TRBJ1-2; D gene unclear. The CDR3 consists of 11 residues. V lost 3 bases to trimming and J lost 6 bases, with 8 bases between them. The germline CDR1 and CDR2 sequences are SQVTM and ANQGSEA. The CDR3 DNA follows: TGCAGCGTTGATGGTAGTCATGGCTACACCTTC. This codes for CSVDGSHGYTF. Together with reference TRBV29-1 and TRBJ1-2, the CDR3 gives the full variable domain: SAVISQKPSRDICQRGTSLTIQCQVDSQVTMMFWYRQQPGQSLTLIATANQGSEATYESGFVIDKFPISRPNLTFSTLTVSNMSPEDSSIYLCSVDGSHGYTFGSGTRLTVV.

The chain carries TRBV4-3 and TRBJ1-2; 7 nucleotides align to TRBD1. The CDR3 length is 14 residues. The junction had 5 bases not matched to a gene; V was cut back by 3 bases and J by 4 bases. CDR1 LGHNA and CDR2 YSLEER come from the germline V gene. The CDR3 sequence is CASSQDRPSYGYTF. As DNA, the CDR3 is TGCGCCAGCAGCCAGGACAGGCCCTCCTATGGCTACACCTTC.

The chain has TRBV5-4 and TRBJ1-1; D gene uncertain. Germline CDR1 reads SGHNT; CDR2 reads YYREEE (reference sequence). This CDR3 is 13 amino acids long. V shed 5 bases and J shed 1 base, with 9 bases lying between them. The CDR3 sequence: CASRFDTNTEAFF. In DNA, the CDR3 is TGTGCCAGCAGGTTTGACACGAACACTGAAGCTTTCTTT.

The chain employs TRBV19 and TRBJ1-1; D gene unclear. V lost 2 bases and J 4 bases, leaving 8 bases between the germline ends. In germline, CDR1 is LNHDA, CDR2 SQIVND (reference sequence). The CDR3 has 13 residues. The DNA for the CDR3 is TGTGCCAGTAGTATACCTACAGTCACTGAAGCTTTCTTT. Its protein product is CASSIPTVTEAFF.

The chain uses TRBV27 and TRBJ1-5; D unresolved. CDR3 length: 14 residues. V lost 11 bases, J lost 1 base, and 15 bases lay in between. Germline CDR1 MNHEY, CDR2 SMNVEV (reference sequence). CDR3 residues: CASRRVESNQPQHF. CDR3 DNA: TGTGCCTCCAGAAGGGTAGAAAGCAATCAGCCCCAGCATTTT.

This chain joins TRBV27 and TRBJ1-1, with 8 positions matching TRBD1. The J segment lost 4 bases and the V segment lost 5 bases, leaving 3 bases of the junction unmatched. Germline CDR1 and CDR2: MNHEY and SMNVEV (reference sequence). The CDR3 contains 13 residues. CDR3 in amino acids: CASSPTGGTEAFF. As DNA, the CDR3 is TGTGCCAGCAGTCCTACAGGGGGCACTGAAGCTTTCTTT.

The chain recombines TRBV6-5 with TRBJ2-3; D might be TRBD1 (5 bases). CDR3 length: 14 amino acids. The V and J ends lost 7 bases and 4 bases respectively, with 15 bases between them. Germline V gene sequence: CDR1 MNHEY, CDR2 SVGAGI. The CDR3 reads CASMTDESPDTQYF. The CDR3 DNA reads as TGTGCCAGCATGACAGATGAATCCCCAGATACGCAGTATTTT.

This clone was detected only once. The rearrangement joins TRBV29-1 to TRBJ2-7; 10 bases map to TRBD1. CDR3 length equals 12 residues. With 7 bases clipped from V and 2 bases from J, the junction kept 2 bases outside the gene matches. Germline CDR1 is SQVTM and CDR2 is ANQGSEA. The DNA of the CDR3 is TGCAGCGGAGGACAGGGGGCCTACGAGCAGTACTTC. Translating it yields CSGGQGAYEQYF.

This chain connects TRBV27 to TRBJ2-2, with D perhaps matching TRBD1 (6 bases). The CDR3 loop spans 14 amino acids. CDR1 is MNHEY and CDR2 is SMNVEV in the germline V gene (reference sequence). V lost 6 bases and J 0 bases, leaving 8 bases between the germline ends. CDR3 DNA sequence: TGTGCCAGCAGCCGGACAGCGAACACCGGGGAGCTGTTTTTT. Encoded protein: CASSRTANTGELFF.

CDR3 nucleotide sequence: TGTGCCAGCACGGGGTCTAACTATGGCTACACCTTC. Translated, it gives CASTGSNYGYTF. V usage is TRBV28 and J usage is TRBJ1-2; D ambiguous. Trimming removed 7 bases from V and 0 bases from J, with 6 bases in between. Per germline, CDR1 MDHEN and CDR2 SYDVKM. CDR3 length: 12 amino acids.

The chain links TRBV4-2 to TRBJ2-1, with D perhaps TRBD2 (5 bases). Germline loops: CDR1 LGHNA, CDR2 YNFKEQ. The CDR3 totals 14 residues. The ends were cut back, 4 bases at V and 10 bases at J, with 17 bases in the middle. The CDR3 region has the DNA TGTGCCAGCAGCCCCCCGAGGTCAGGCGGGGAGCAGTTCTTC. It specifies CASSPPRSGGEQFF.